Included here is one T cell receptor (beta chain) sequence, with context. In this sample, this clone turned up once. Its recognized antigen is unknown. It has no much larger one-base neighbor in the sample; base qualities were not kept. TCRbeta CDR3 regions were amplified from genomic DNA using the immunoSEQ Assay, a bias-controlled multiplex PCR. The study's own analysis went as follows. The number of nucleated cells in each sample was estimated by amplification of reference gene primers within the assay. To quantify the absolute abundance of each unique TCRbeta CDR3 rearrangement, sequence reads were collapsed and filtered. For each sample, productive Simpson clonality was calculated by taking the square root of Simpson's diversity index across productive rearrangements. This is the immuneACCESS table as TCRdb keeps it, with only in-frame sequences that have V and J called. A part of the clones is gone; compared with another copy, unresolved V genes explain less than half, and the rest is unexplained. D and trimming were read from the DNA, whereas the V and J calls and clone size are those reported in that table. Across this sample there are 30,000 to 45,000 clones, with roughly 92% seen only once. Of the sample, 2% to 2.5% falls within the top ten clones.

This sample is drawn from a study of blood T cell repertoires in COVID-19 (dated by TCRdb to 2020 to 2021). Context from the whole study: Samples from collaborators originated in the United States, Italy and Spain and spanned both the acute and convalescent phases of COVID-19. The dataset comprised deeply sampled blood TCRbeta repertoires from subjects exposed to, actively infected with, or recovered from COVID-19. Where available, HLA class I and class II types were obtained from metadata supplied by the sample provider rather than from assay-based typing. The repertoires were made available in a free public database intended to serve as a resource for research on the immune response to SARS-CoV-2. Sample metadata almost always included a de-identified subject ID, COVID-19 status, age in years and sex. The material from the prospective study consisted of cDNA or gDNA derived from T cells, B-cell-depleted T cells, or PBMCs. Samples came from the ongoing ImmuneRACE study (first 160 participants) plus 1,254 subjects from 6 global collaborators. General findings and caveats noted by the study authors: The amount of clinical and demographic metadata varied by source and participant and was provided uncurated.

The V end gives up 0 bases and the J end 2 bases, leaving 2 bases in the junction not matched to a gene. The CDR3 measures 16 amino acids from cysteine to phenylalanine. Only the CDR3 DNA stays, 48 bases, in frame from base 1. As encoded in the germline V gene, CDR1 is SGHRS while CDR2 is YFSETQ. Each collaborating institution followed its own protocols to collect whole blood in K2EDTA tubes. For TCRbeta analysis, collaborators shipped samples in one of three forms: frozen whole blood, isolated PBMCs, or DNA extracted from either of those sample types. The origin of this receptor is a man in his fifties with active COVID-19. Sequencing was done on a sample of peripheral blood. Recombination linked TRBV5-1 to TRBJ2-7, with 13 bases in between that match TRBD2. The encoded CDR3 is CASSLAGTSGAYEQYF. The nucleotide sequence reads TGCGCCAGCAGCTTGGCCGGGACTAGCGGGGCCTACGAGCAGTACTTC.